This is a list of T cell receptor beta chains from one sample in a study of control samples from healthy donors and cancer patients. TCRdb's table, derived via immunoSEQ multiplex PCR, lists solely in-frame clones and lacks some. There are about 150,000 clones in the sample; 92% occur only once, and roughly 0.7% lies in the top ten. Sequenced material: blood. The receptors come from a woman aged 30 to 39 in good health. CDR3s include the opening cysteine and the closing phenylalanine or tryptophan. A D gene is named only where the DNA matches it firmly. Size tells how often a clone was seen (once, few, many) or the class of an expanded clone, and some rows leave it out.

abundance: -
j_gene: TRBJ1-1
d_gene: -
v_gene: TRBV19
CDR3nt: TGTGCCAGTACTGCCGCGGTGGAGAGGCCGAACACTGAAGCTTTCTTT
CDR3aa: CASTAAVERPNTEAFF

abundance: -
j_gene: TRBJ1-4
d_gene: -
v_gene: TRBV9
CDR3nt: TGTGCCAGCAGCGTCAGTGCAACGGGGAATGAAAAACTGTTTTTT
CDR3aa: CASSVSATGNEKLFF

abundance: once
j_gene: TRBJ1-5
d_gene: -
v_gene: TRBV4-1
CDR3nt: TGCGCCAGCAGCAGGGGACTCCTGGAGGGTAATCAGCCCCAGCATTTT
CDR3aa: CASSRGLLEGNQPQHF

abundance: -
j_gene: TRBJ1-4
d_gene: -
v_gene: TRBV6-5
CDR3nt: TGTGCCAGCCGCCGGGCCTTGTTGGATGAAAAACTGTTTTTT
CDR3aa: CASRRALLDEKLFF

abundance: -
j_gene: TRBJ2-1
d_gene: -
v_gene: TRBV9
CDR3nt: TGTGCCAGCAGCCCCACTCCAACCGGAGAGATAGATGAGCAGTTCTTC
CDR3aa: CASSPTPTGEIDEQFF

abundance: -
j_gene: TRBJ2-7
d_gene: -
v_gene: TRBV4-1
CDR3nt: TGCGCCAGCAGCCAAGATTCGGGGGTCCACCAGGCCTACGAGCAGTACTTC
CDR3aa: CASSQDSGVHQAYEQYF

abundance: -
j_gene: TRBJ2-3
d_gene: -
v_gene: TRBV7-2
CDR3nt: TGTGCCAGCAGCTTATCCCCTCCCACAGATACGCAGTATTTT
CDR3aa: CASSLSPPTDTQYF

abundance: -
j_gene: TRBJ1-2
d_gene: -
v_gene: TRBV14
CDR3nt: TGTGCCAGCAGCTCCCGAGGCCATGGCTACACCTTC
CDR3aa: CASSSRGHGYTF

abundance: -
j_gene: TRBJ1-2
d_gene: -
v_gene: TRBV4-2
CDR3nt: TGTGCCAGCAGCCAAGAAGAGGTAGGCTATGGCTACACCTTC
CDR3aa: CASSQEEVGYGYTF

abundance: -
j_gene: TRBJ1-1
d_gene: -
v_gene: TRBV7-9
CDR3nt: TGTGCCAGCAGCTTCTCCCCACCTGATTGGGACACTGAAGCTTTCTTT
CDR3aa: CASSFSPPDWDTEAFF

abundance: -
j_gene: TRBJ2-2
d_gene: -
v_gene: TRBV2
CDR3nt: TGTGCCAGCAGTTGGGGGACCGGGGAGCTGTTTTTT
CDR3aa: CASSWGTGELFF

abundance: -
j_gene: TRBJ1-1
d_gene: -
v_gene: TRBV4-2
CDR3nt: TGTGCCAGCAGCCAGATTATGGGGGTCCTGAACTCTGAAGCTTTCTTT
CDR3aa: CASSQIMGVLNSEAFF

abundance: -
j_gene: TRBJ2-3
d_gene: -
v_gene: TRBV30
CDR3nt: TGTGCCTGGAGTATGGGGGGGCCCACAGATACGCAGTATTTT
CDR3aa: CAWSMGGPTDTQYF

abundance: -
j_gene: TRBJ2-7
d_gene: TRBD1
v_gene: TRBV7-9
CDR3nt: TGTGCCAGCAGCCTGGGAACTCCGGGACAGGGTTCCTACGAGCAGTACTTC
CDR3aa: CASSLGTPGQGSYEQYF

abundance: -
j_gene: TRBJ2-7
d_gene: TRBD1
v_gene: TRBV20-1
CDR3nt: TGCAGTGCTAGTAAACAGGGGGCTTCGTACGAGCAGTACTTC
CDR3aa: CSASKQGASYEQYF

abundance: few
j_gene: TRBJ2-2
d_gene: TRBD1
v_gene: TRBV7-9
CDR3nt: TGTGCCAGCAGCTTGGGACAGGGGGCCGGGGAGCTGTTTTTT
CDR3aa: CASSLGQGAGELFF

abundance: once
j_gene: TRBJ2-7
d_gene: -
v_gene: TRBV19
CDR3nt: TGTGCCAGTCGAAACCCGCCTTACGAGCAGTACTTC
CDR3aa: CASRNPPYEQYF

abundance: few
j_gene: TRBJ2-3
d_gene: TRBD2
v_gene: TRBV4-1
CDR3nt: TGCGCCAGCAGCCAAGATTATCGACTAGCGGGAGACACAGATACGCAGTATTTT
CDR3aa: CASSQDYRLAGDTDTQYF

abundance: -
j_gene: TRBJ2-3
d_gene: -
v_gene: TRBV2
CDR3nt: TGTGCCAGCAGTGAATGGGCGGGGTCCACAGATACGCAGTATTTT
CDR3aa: CASSEWAGSTDTQYF

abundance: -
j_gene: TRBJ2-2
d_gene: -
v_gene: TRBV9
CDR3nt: TGTGCCAGCAGCCCCAGTGGGACCGGGGAGCTGTTTTTT
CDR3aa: CASSPSGTGELFF

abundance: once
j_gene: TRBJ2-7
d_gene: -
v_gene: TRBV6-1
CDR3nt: TGTGCCAGCAGTGAAGCGTGGAGGGGCGAGCAGTACTTC
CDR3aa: CASSEAWRGEQYF

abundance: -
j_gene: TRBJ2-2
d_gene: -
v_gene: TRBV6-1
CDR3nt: TGTGCCAGCAGTGATACTGGAACCCGGGGGGAGCTGTTTTTT
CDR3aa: CASSDTGTRGELFF

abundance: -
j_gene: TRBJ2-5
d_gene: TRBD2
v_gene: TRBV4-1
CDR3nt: TGCGCCAGCAGCCAAGTCGTAGCGGGAGGGGTAGAGACCCAGTACTTC
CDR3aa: CASSQVVAGGVETQYF

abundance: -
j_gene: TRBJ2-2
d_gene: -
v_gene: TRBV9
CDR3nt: TGTGCCAGCAGCGTAGAGGGGGGTCCCGGGGAGCTGTTTTTT
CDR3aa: CASSVEGGPGELFF

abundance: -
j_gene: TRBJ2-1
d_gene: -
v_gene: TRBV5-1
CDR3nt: TGCGCCAGCAGCTTGGGCCTCAACCCTGAGCAGTTCTTC
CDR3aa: CASSLGLNPEQFF

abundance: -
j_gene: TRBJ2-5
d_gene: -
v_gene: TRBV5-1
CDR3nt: TGCGCCAGCAGCAGGGGATCTAGCGCGCAAGAGACCCAGTACTTC
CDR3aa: CASSRGSSAQETQYF

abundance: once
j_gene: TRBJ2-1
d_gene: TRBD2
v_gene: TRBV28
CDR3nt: TGTGCCAGCAGTTTCCCGACTAGCGGGAGTGTAGTTGGTGAGCAGTTCTTC
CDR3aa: CASSFPTSGSVVGEQFF

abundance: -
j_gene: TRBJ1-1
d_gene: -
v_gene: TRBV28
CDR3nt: TGTGCCAGCAGTTTGGCCGACAGATTGGGAGCTTTCTTT
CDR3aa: CASSLADRLGAFF

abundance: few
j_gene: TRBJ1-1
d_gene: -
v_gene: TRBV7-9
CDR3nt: TGTGCCAGCAGCTTATTGGGGGCTGAAGCTTTCTTT
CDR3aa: CASSLLGAEAFF

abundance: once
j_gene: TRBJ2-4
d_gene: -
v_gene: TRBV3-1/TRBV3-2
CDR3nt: TGTGCCAGCAGCCAAGGTCAAAACATTCAGTACTTC
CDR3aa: CASSQGQNIQYF

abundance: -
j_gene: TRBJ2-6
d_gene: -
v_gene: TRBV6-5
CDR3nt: TGTGCCAGCAGCGGGCGGACCTCTGGGGCCAACGTCCTGACTTTC
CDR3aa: CASSGRTSGANVLTF

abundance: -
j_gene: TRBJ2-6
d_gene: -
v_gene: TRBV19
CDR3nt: TGTGCCAGTTCCCGGGACTTATCAAGCTCTGGGGCCAACGTCCTGACTTTC
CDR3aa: CASSRDLSSSGANVLTF

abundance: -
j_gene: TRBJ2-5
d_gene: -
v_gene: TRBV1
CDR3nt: TGCACCAGCAGCCAAGAGATGTGGGAGACCCAGTACTTC
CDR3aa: CTSSQEMWETQYF

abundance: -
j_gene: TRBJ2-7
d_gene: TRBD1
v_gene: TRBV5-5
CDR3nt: TGTGCCAGCAGAGCACCGGGACAGGGGATCCACGAGCAGTACTTC
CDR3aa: CASRAPGQGIHEQYF

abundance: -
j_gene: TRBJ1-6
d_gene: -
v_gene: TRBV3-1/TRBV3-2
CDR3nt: TGTGCCAGCAGCCAAGGGGGTGCTAATTCACCCCTCCACTTT
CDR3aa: CASSQGGANSPLHF